The T cell receptor beta chain described here comes from a study of spatial heterogeneity in lung cancer. Overall study: On average, each unique TCR and UMI combination appeared more than ten times in raw reads. Study-wide results and limits: Detection of ubiquitous tumor TCRs in blood was higher at resection than follow-up.

The CDR3 has 17 amino acids. The germline V gene has CDR1 SGHRS and CDR2 YFSETQ. Trimming removed 3 bases from V and 3 bases from J, with 20 bases in between. Time point defined: sample taken at primary tumor resection. Just over 70 TRACERx patients with early, untreated non-small cell lung cancer donated samples. Material for sequencing was whole RNA from tumor, nontumor lung or frozen PBMC, left unsorted. For this clonotype: Its matching antigen is unknown.

TCRdb re-called the 5' RACE reads with MiXCR, one entry per CDR3 protein. The data contain tens of thousands of distinct CDR3 sequences, about 12% of them singletons. The sequences come from PBMCs, collected at surgery. This receptor was taken from a male donor with early-stage non-small cell lung cancer. V and J are TRBV5-1 and TRBJ2-3; D ambiguous. The CDR3 spells CASSSPQAGRGTDTQYF. CDR3 DNA: TGCGCCAGCAGCTCCCCTCAGGCCGGGCGTGGGACAGATACGCAGTATTTT. Drawing the rest from reference TRBV5-1 and TRBJ2-3, the complete variable domain is KAGVTQTPRYLIKTRGQQVTLSCSPISGHRSVSWYQQTPGQGLQFLFEYFSETQRNKGNFPGRFSGRQFSNSRSEMNVSTLELGDSALYLCASSSPQAGRGTDTQYFGPGTRLTVL.